These 9 T cell receptor beta chains were all obtained from the same sample, sequenced in a study of blood T cell repertoires in COVID-19. Repertoires were generated with immunoSEQ multiplex PCR, while TCRdb's copy carries only in-frame clones and drops some. The sample contains 200,000 to 300,000 clones, around four fifths of which appear only once. Sequencing was performed on PBMCs or T cells enriched from blood (not recorded which). These receptors were collected from a woman in her thirties or forties who had been exposed to COVID-19.

This chain links TRBV5-1 with TRBJ2-3; maybe TRBD1 (6 bases). CDR1 SGHRS and CDR2 YFSETQ come from the germline V gene. The CDR3 loop spans 18 amino acids. V was shortened by 0 bases and J by 0 bases, with 17 bases between the two germline ends. The CDR3 region has the DNA TGCGCCAGCAGCTTGGCTATCGAAGGGGGACCAAGCACAGATACGCAGTATTTT. This translates into CASSLAIEGGPSTDTQYF.

There are a few counts of this clone. The chain combines TRBV2 with TRBJ1-4; D not certain. V lost 7 bases and J 0 bases, leaving 12 bases between the germline ends. The CDR3 contains 15 residues. Germline CDR1 and CDR2: SNHLY and FYNNEI. CDR3: CASKKEGATNEKLFF. The CDR3 bases are TGTGCCAGCAAAAAGGAGGGAGCAACTAATGAAAAACTGTTTTTT.

A few counts support this clone. The chain couples TRBV11-2 to TRBJ1-1; TRBD1 aligns across 8 bases. Trimming cost V 0 bases and J 11 bases; bases outside gene matches: 8. The CDR3 length is 14 residues. CDR1 SGHAT and CDR2 FQNNGV come from the germline V gene. DNA for the CDR3: TGTGCCAGCAGCTTAGAAGACAGGGGAGGGTGGGCTTTCTTT. Its translation is CASSLEDRGGWAFF.

This clone was observed once. The chain has TRBV6-4 and TRBJ2-7, with 12 positions matching TRBD1. The germline gives CDR1 MRHNA, CDR2 SNTAGT. The CDR3 has 21 residues. V was clipped by 2 bases and J by 3 bases; unmatched bases: 20. The CDR3 protein is CASSDALRGQGARMSLYEQYF. The CDR3 nucleotides read TGTGCCAGCAGTGACGCTTTGAGGGGACAGGGGGCGCGTATGTCTCTCTACGAGCAGTACTTC.

Concerning this clone itself: Other DNA sequences in the same sample also yield this CDR3. The chain carries TRBV9 and TRBJ1-1, with a possible D match to TRBD1 (5 bases). The CDR3 extends over 13 amino acids. V dropped 0 bases and J dropped 5 bases, with 8 bases sitting between them. Germline V gene lookup returns CDR1 SGDLS and CDR2 YYNGEE. CDR3 loop: CASSVERGTEAFF. In nucleotides, the CDR3 is TGTGCCAGCAGCGTAGAGCGGGGGACTGAAGCTTTCTTT.

J is TRBJ2-3 and V is TRBV2; D call uncertain. V was trimmed by 6 bases and J by 3 bases, leaving 4 bases between them. The CDR3 runs 11 residues. Germline V gene data show CDR1 as SNHLY and CDR2 as FYNNEI. DNA of the CDR3: TGTGCCAGCAGGCAGACAGATACGCAGTATTTT. This translates into CASRQTDTQYF. The full variable domain, rest sourced from reference TRBV2 and TRBJ2-3, is EPEVTQTPSHQVTQMGQEVILRCVPISNHLYFYWYRQILGQKVEFLVSFYNNEISEKSEIFDDQFSVERPDGSNFTLKIRSTKLEDSAMYFCASRQTDTQYFGPGTRLTVL.

The gene calls are TRBV7-8 and TRBJ2-1, with a possible D match to TRBD2 (5 bases). V was clipped by 2 bases and J by 0 bases, with 8 bases between them. Germline V gives CDR1 SGHVS, CDR2 FQNEAQ. The CDR3 length is 15 residues. This CDR3 reads CASSLLAPSYNEQFF. Written as DNA, the CDR3 is TGTGCCAGCAGCTTACTAGCCCCCTCCTACAATGAGCAGTTCTTC.

The V gene is TRBV7-2, the J gene TRBJ2-1; TRBD2 matches at 7 bases. The J segment lost 0 bases and the V segment lost 1 base, leaving 9 bases of the junction unmatched. CDR1 SGHTA and CDR2 FQGNSA come from the germline V gene. The CDR3 spans 18 residues. The CDR3 nucleotides are TGTGCCAGCAGCTTAGGGGGAGGGCTCTTAAGCTCCTACAATGAGCAGTTCTTC. Translating gives CASSLGGGLLSSYNEQFF.

CDR3 DNA: TGTGCCAGCAGCTCCACACGGGGGGGAACTAATGAAAAACTGTTTTTT. It encodes CASSSTRGGTNEKLFF. The rearrangement joins TRBV7-9 to TRBJ1-4; tentatively, D is TRBD1 (5 bases). Germline lookup yields CDR1 SEHNR and CDR2 FQNEAQ (reference sequence). Trimming took 4 bases from V and 1 from J, leaving 13 bases between them. The CDR3 runs to 16 residues.